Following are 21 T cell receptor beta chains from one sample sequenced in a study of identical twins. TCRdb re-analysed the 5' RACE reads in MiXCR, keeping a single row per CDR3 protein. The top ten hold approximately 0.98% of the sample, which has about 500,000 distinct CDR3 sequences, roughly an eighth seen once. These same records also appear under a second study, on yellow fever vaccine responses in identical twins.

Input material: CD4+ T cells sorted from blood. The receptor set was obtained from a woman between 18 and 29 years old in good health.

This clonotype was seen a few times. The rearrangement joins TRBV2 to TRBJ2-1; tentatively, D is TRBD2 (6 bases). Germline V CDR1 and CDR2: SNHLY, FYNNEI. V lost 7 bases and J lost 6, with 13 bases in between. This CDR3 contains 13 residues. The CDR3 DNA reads TGTGCCAGCAAAGGGACTCAAGTCAATGAGCAGTTCTTC. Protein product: CASKGTQVNEQFF.

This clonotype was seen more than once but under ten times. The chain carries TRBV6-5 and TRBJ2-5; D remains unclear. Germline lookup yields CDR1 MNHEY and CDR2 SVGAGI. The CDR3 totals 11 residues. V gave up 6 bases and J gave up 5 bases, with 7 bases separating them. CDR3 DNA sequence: TGTGCCAGCAGGCTTATGGAGACCCAGTACTTC. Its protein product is CASRLMETQYF.

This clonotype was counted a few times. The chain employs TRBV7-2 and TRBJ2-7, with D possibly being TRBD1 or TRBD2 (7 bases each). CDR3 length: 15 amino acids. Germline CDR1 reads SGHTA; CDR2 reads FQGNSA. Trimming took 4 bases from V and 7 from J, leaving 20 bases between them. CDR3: CASSSRLAQGGEQYF. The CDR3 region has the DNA TGTGCCAGCAGCTCAAGACTAGCCCAGGGGGGTGAGCAGTACTTC.

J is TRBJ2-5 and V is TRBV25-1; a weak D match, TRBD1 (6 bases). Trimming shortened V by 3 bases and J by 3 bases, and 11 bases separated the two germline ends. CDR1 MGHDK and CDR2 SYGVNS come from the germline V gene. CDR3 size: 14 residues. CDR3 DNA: TGTGCCAGCAGTGATCTGTCAGGGGAAGAGACCCAGTACTTC. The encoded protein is CASSDLSGEETQYF.

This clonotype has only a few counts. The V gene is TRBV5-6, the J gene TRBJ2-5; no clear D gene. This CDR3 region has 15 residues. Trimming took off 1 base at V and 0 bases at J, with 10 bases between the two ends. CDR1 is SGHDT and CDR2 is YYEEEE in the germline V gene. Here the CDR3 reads CASSLWQKNQETQYF. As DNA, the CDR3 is TGTGCCAGCAGCTTGTGGCAAAAGAACCAAGAGACCCAGTACTTC.

The CDR3 bases are TGCAGTGCTAATAACAGGGAAGAGACCCAGTACTTC. It specifies CSANNREETQYF. The rearrangement links TRBV20-1 to TRBJ2-5; D perhaps matches TRBD1 (6 bases). Germline CDR1 and CDR2: DFQATT and SNEGSKA (reference sequence). CDR3 length: 12 amino acids. V lost 4 bases and J lost 3, with 9 bases in between.

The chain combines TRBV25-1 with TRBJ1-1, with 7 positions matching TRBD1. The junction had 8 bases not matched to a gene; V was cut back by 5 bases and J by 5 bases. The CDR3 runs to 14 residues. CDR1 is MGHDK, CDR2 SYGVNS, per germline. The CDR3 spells CASSPDRVDTEAFF. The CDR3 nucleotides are TGTGCCAGCAGTCCCGACAGGGTTGATACTGAAGCTTTCTTT. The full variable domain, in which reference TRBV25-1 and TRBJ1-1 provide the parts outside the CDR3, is EADIYQTPRYLVIGTGKKITLECSQTMGHDKMYWYQQDPGMELHLIHYSYGVNSTEKGDLSSESTVSRIRTEHFPLTLESARPSHTSQYLCASSPDRVDTEAFFGQGTRLTVV.

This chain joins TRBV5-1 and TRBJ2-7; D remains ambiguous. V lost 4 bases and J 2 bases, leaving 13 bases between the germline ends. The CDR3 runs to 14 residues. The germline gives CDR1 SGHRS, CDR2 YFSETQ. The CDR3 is CASSRATVTYEQYF. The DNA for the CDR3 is TGCGCCAGCAGCAGGGCGACGGTAACCTACGAGCAGTACTTC.

The CDR3 region has the DNA TGTGCCAGCAGCAACGGTAGGAGGAGCACCGGGGAGCTGTTTTTT. Translated, it gives CASSNGRRSTGELFF. V is TRBV11-2 and J is TRBJ2-2; possibly TRBD2 for D (5 bases). This CDR3 comprises 15 residues. Per the germline V gene, CDR1 is SGHAT and CDR2 is FQNNGV. Deletions cut 5 bases from V and 4 bases from J, with 14 bases between.

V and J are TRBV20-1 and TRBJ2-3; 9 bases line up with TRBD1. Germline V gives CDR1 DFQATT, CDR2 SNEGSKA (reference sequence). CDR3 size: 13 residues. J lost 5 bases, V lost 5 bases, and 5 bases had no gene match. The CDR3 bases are TGCAGTGCTGTCGGGACAGGGAGAGATACGCAGTATTTT. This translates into CSAVGTGRDTQYF.

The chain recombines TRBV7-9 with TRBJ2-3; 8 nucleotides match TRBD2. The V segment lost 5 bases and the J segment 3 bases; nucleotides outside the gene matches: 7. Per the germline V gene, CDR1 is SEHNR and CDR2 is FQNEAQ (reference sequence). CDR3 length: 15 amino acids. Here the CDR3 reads CASSPVSGKTDTQYF. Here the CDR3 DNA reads TGTGCCAGCAGCCCAGTTAGCGGGAAAACAGATACGCAGTATTTT.

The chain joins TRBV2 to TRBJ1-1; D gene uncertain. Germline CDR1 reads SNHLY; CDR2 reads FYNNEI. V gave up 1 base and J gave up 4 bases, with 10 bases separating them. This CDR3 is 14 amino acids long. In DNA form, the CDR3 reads TGTGCCAGCAGTGAAGAGGACGGAATCACTGAAGCTTTCTTT. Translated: CASSEEDGITEAFF.

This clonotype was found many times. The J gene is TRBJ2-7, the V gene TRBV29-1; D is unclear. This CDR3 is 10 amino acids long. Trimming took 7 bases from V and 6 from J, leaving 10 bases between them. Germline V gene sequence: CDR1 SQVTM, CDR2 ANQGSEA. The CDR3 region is CSAGESEQYF. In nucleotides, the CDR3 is TGCAGCGCTGGGGAATCCGAGCAGTACTTC.

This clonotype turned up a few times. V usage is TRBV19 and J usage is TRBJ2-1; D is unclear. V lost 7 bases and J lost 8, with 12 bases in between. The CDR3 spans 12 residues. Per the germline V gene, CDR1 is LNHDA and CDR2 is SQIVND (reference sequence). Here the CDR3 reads CASTSIVDEQFF. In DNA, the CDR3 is TGTGCCAGTACCTCGATAGTGGATGAGCAGTTCTTC.

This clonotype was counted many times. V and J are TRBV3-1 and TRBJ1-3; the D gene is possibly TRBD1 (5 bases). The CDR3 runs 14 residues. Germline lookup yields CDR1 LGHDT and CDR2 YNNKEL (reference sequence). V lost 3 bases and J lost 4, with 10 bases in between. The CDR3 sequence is CASSQRGNGNTIYF. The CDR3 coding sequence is TGTGCCAGCAGCCAGCGGGGGAACGGAAACACCATATATTTT.

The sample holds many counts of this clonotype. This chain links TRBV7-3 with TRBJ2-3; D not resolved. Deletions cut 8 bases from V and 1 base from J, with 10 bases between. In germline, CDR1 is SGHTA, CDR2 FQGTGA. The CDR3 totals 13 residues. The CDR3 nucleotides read TGTGCCAGCGGATCTTGGGGCACAGATACGCAGTATTTT. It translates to CASGSWGTDTQYF. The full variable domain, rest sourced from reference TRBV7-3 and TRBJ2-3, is GAGVSQTPSNKVTEKGKYVELRCDPISGHTALYWYRQSLGQGPEFLIYFQGTGAADDSGLPNDRFFAVRPEGSVSTLKIQRTERGDSAVYLCASGSWGTDTQYFGPGTRLTVL.

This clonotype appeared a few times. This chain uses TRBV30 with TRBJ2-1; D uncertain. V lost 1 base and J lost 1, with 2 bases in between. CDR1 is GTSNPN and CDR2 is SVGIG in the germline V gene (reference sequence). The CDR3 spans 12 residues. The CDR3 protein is CAWSESYNEQFF. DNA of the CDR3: TGTGCCTGGAGTGAGTCCTACAATGAGCAGTTCTTC.

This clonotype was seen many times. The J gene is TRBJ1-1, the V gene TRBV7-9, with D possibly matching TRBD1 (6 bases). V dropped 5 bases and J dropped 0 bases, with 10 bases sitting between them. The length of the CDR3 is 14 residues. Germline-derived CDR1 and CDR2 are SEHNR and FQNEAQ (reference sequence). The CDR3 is CASSQGTLNTEAFF. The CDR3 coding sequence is TGTGCCAGCAGCCAGGGGACCCTGAACACTGAAGCTTTCTTT.

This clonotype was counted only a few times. The CDR3 region has the DNA TGCGCCAGCAGCTTTGGGCTTACTGGCTCCTACAATGAGCAGTTCTTC. Its translation is CASSFGLTGSYNEQFF. The chain recombines TRBV5-1 with TRBJ2-1, with D hard to call. The V and J ends lost 2 bases and 0 bases respectively, with 12 bases between them. Germline CDR1 and CDR2: SGHRS and YFSETQ. The CDR3 spans 16 residues. Complete variable domain (other parts from reference TRBV5-1 and TRBJ2-1): KAGVTQTPRYLIKTRGQQVTLSCSPISGHRSVSWYQQTPGQGLQFLFEYFSETQRNKGNFPGRFSGRQFSNSRSEMNVSTLELGDSALYLCASSFGLTGSYNEQFFGPGTRLTVL.

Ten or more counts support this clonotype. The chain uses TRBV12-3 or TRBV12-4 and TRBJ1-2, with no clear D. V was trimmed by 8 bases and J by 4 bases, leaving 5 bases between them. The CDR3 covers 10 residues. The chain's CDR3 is CASWGYGYTF. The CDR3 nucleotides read TGTGCCAGCTGGGGCTATGGCTACACCTTC.

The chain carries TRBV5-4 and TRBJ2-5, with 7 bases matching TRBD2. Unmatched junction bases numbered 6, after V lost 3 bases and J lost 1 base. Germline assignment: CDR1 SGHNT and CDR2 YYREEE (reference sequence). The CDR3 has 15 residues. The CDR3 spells CASSWSAGPQETQYF. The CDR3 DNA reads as TGTGCCAGCAGCTGGTCAGCGGGGCCCCAAGAGACCCAGTACTTC.